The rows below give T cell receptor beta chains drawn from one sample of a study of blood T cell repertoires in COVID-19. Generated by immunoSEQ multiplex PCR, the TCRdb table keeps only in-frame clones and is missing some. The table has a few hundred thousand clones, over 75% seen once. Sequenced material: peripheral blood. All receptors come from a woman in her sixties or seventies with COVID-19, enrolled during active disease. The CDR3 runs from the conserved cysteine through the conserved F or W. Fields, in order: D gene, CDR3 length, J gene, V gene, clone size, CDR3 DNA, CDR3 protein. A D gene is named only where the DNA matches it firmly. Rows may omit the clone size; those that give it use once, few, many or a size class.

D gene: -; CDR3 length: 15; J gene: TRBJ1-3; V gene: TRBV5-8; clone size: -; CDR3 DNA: TGTGCCAGCAGCTTTTCGGGAGGGAATGGAAACACCATATATTTT; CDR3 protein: CASSFSGGNGNTIYF
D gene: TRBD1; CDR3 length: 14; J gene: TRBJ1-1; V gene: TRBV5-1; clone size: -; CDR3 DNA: TGCGCCAGCAGCTGGGGACAGGGGAACACTGAAGCTTTCTTT; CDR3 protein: CASSWGQGNTEAFF
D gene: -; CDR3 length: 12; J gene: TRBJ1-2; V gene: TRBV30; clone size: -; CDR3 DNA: TGTGCCTGGAGTGGGGGGCTTACTGGCTACACCTTC; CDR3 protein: CAWSGGLTGYTF
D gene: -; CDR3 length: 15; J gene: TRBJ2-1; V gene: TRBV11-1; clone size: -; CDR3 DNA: TGTGCCAGCAGCTTTAAGGGGGTGTCCTACAATGAGCAGTTCTTC; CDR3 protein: CASSFKGVSYNEQFF
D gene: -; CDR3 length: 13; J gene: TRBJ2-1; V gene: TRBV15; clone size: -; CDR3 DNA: TGTGCCACCAGCAGAAGTCTAGCCGGGTCACGATTCTTC; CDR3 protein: CATSRSLAGSRFF
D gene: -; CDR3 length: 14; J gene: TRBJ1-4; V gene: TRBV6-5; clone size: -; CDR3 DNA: TGTGCCAGCAGTTTAGACAGGTTTAATGAAAAACTGTTTTTT; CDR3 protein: CASSLDRFNEKLFF
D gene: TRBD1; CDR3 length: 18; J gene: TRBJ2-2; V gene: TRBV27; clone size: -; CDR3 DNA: TGTGCCAGCAGCCGGGACAGGGGGCCTTTGGGCAACACCGGGGAGCTGTTTTTT; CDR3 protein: CASSRDRGPLGNTGELFF
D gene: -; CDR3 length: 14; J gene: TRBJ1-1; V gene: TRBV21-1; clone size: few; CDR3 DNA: TGTGCCAGCAGCAATACAGAAATGAACACTGAAGCTTTCTTT; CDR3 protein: CASSNTEMNTEAFF
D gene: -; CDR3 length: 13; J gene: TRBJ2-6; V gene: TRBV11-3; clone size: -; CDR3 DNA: TGTGCCAGCGCCAGCTCTGGGGCCAACGTCCTGACTTTC; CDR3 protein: CASASSGANVLTF
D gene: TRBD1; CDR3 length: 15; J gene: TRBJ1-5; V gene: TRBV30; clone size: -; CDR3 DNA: TGTGCCTGGAGTGCGGACAGGGGAGTCAATCAGCCCCAGCATTTT; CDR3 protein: CAWSADRGVNQPQHF
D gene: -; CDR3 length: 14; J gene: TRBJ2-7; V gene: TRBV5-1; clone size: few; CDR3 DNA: TGCGCCAGCAGCGACCTAGGACATTCCTACGAGCAGTACTTC; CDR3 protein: CASSDLGHSYEQYF
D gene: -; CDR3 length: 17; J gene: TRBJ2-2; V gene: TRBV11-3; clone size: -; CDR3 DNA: TGTGCCAGCAGCTTAAATGTGATCGGGGAATACACCGGGGAGCTGTTTTTT; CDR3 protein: CASSLNVIGEYTGELFF
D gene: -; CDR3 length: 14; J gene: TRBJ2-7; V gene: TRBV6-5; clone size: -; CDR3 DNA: TGTGCCAGCAGCCTCGAGGGGGTGGCCTACGAGCAGTACTTC; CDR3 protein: CASSLEGVAYEQYF
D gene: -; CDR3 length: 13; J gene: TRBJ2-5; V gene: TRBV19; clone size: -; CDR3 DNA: TGTGCCAGTAGGTATGGGGAGCAAGAGACCCAGTACTTC; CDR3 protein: CASRYGEQETQYF
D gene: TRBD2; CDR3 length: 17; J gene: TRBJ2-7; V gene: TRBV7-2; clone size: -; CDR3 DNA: TGTGCCAGCAGCTTACTGTGGGGGGGACGCCTCTCCTACGAGCAGTACTTC; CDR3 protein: CASSLLWGGRLSYEQYF
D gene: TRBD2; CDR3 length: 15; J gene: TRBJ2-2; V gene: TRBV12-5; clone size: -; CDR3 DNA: TGTGCTAGTGGTATGGGCGGGAGGTCCACCGGGGAGCTGTTTTTT; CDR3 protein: CASGMGGRSTGELFF
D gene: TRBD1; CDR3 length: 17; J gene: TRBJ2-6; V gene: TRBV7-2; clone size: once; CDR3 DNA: TGTGCCAGCAGCCCCGGGACAGGGGTGCCAGGGGCCAACGTCCTGACTTTC; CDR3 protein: CASSPGTGVPGANVLTF